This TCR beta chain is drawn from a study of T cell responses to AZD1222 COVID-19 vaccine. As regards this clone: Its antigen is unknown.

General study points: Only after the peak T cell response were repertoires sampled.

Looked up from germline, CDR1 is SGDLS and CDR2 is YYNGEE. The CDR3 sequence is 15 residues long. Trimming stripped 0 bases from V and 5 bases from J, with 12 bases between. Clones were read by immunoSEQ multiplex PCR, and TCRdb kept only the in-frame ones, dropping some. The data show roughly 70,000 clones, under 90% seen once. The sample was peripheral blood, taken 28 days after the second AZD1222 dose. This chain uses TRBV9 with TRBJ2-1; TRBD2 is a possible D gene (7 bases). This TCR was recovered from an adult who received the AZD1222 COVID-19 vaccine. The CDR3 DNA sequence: TGTGCCAGCAGCGTAGTTGGGGGGGCCAACAATGAGCAGTTCTTC. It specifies CASSVVGGANNEQFF.